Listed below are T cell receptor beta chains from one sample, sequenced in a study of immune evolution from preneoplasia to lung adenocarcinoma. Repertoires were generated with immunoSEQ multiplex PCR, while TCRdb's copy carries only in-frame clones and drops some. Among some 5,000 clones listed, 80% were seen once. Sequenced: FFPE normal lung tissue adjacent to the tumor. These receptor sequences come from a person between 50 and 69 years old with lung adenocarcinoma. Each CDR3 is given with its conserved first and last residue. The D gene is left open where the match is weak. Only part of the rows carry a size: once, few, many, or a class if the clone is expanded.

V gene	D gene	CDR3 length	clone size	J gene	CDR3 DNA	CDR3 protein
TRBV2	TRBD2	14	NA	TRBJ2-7	TGTGCCAGCAGTGGGTCTAGCGGGAGGAACGAGCAGTACTTC	CASSGSSGRNEQYF
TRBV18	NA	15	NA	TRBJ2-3	TGTGCCAGCTCACCCGGGACCCAAGGGGCAGATACGCAGTATTTT	CASSPGTQGADTQYF
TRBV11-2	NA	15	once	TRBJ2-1	TGTGCCAGCAGCTTAGGGGCAGGCGGCTACGGTGAGCAGTTCTTC	CASSLGAGGYGEQFF
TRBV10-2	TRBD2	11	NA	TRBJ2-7	TGCGCCAGCACTAGCGGCTACGAGCAGTACTTC	CASTSGYEQYF
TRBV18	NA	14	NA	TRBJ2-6	TGTGCCAGCTCATCGACAACCGGGGCCAACGTCCTGACTTTC	CASSSTTGANVLTF
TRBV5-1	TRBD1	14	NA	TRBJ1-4	TGCGCCAGCAGCTCGACAGGGAATGTAGAAAAACTGTTTTTT	CASSSTGNVEKLFF
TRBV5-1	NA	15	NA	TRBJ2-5	TGCGCCAGCAGCTTGGCCGGTTACAGGTTGGAGACCCAGTACTTC	CASSLAGYRLETQYF
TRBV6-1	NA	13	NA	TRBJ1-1	TGTGCCAGCAGTGAAGACGGGAGCACTGAAGCTTTCTTT	CASSEDGSTEAFF
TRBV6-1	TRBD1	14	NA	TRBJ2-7	TGTGCCAGCAGTTCAACAGGGGGTCCCTACGAGCAGTACTTC	CASSSTGGPYEQYF
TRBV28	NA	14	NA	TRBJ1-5	TGTGCCAGCAGTTTAAGGACCTTCTATCAGCCCCAGCATTTT	CASSLRTFYQPQHF
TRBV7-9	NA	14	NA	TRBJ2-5	TGTGCCAGCACCGAGGCGGGGATCGGGGAGACCCAGTACTTC	CASTEAGIGETQYF
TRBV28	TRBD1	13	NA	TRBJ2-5	TGTGCCAGCAGTTTGGCAGGGGGAGAGACCCAGTACTTC	CASSLAGGETQYF
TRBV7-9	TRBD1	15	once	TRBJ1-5	TGTGCCAGCAGCCGCGGGACAGGGATCGGACAGCCCCAGCATTTT	CASSRGTGIGQPQHF
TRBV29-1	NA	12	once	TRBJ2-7	TGCAGCGTGATTACCCGGACCTACGAGCAGTACTTC	CSVITRTYEQYF
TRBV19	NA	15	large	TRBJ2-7	TGTGCCAGTAGTATTTCAGAGGGGGGATACTACGAGCAGTACTTC	CASSISEGGYYEQYF
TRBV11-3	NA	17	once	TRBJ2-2	TGTGCCAGCAGCTTTCTCGGAGGGAATACGAACACCGGGGAGCTGTTTTTT	CASSFLGGNTNTGELFF
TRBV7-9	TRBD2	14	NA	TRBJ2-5	TGTGCCAGCAGCCCTGGGAGGGGCCTAGAGACCCAGTACTTC	CASSPGRGLETQYF
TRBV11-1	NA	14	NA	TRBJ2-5	TGTGCCAGCAGCTCCGACACGTACCAAGAGACCCAGTACTTC	CASSSDTYQETQYF
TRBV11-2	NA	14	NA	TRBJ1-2	TGTGCCAGCAGCTTATTAGGGACTAACTATGGCTACACCTTC	CASSLLGTNYGYTF
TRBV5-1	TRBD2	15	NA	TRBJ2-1	TGCGCCAGCAGATTTCAAGCGGGAGGGGACAATGAGCAGTTCTTC	CASRFQAGGDNEQFF
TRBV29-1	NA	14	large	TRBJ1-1	TGCAGCGTTGACTCTGGGGGGGGGAACACTGAAGCTTTCTTT	CSVDSGGGNTEAFF
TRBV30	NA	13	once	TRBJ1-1	TGTGCCTGGAGTGTACAGGCAGGGACTGAAGCTTTCTTT	CAWSVQAGTEAFF
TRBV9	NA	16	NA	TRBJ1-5	TGTGCCAGCAGCGGAGGTGGTGCGGACGCCAATCAGCCCCAGCATTTT	CASSGGGADANQPQHF
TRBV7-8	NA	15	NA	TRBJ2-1	TGTGCCAGCAGCTTAGGTCTAGCAGTATCAAATGAGCAGTTCTTC	CASSLGLAVSNEQFF
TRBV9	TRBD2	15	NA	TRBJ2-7	TGTGCCAGCAGCGTAGGGGAGGGGACGCCCTACGAGCAGTACTTC	CASSVGEGTPYEQYF
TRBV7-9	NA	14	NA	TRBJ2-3	TGTGCCAGCAGTTTCCACGTTAGCACAGATACGCAGTATTTT	CASSFHVSTDTQYF
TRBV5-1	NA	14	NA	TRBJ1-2	TGCGCCAGCAGCTTGGGTCAGGGGCGGGGCGGCTACACCTTC	CASSLGQGRGGYTF